This T cell receptor beta chain is drawn from a study of T cell responses to AZD1222 COVID-19 vaccine. Produced via immunoSEQ multiplex PCR; TCRdb's table is partial and in-frame only. Among about 120,000 clones, roughly 90% were seen once, and the ten largest hold more than 2.5%. This CDR3 region has 15 residues. V was pared by 0 bases and J by 5 bases, with 3 bases of the junction left unmatched. Looked up from germline, CDR1 is MNHNS and CDR2 is SASEGT. Sequencing used peripheral blood, obtained on day 0 of AZD1222 vaccination. This receptor was obtained from an adult in good health. The chain has TRBV6-1 and TRBJ2-5; TRBD1 matches 10 bases. CDR3: CASSEATGGSETQYF. DNA for the CDR3: TGTGCCAGCAGTGAAGCGACAGGGGGCTCCGAGACCCAGTACTTC.